One sample yielded the 10 T cell receptor beta chains listed below, sequenced in a study of blood T cell repertoires in COVID-19. Method: immunoSEQ multiplex PCR; TCRdb's copy keeps in-frame clones and lacks some. The sample contains more than 100,000 clones, around 86% of which appear only once. The source material was peripheral blood. These receptors were taken from a man aged 50 or older with active COVID-19.

The chain joins TRBV6-2 or TRBV6-3 to TRBJ2-5, with 10 nucleotides matching TRBD2. CDR1 MNHEY and CDR2 SVGEGT come from the germline V gene. J was trimmed by 5 bases and V by 4 bases; bases with no gene match: 13. The CDR3 runs 17 residues. CDR3 protein: CASSSTFSGGNHETQYF. The CDR3 DNA reads TGTGCCAGCAGTTCGACCTTTAGCGGGGGGAATCATGAGACCCAGTACTTC.

V and J are TRBV5-6 and TRBJ1-4; TRBD1 matches 12 bases. The junction had 5 bases not matched to a gene; V was cut back by 4 bases and J by 7 bases. Germline lookup yields CDR1 SGHDT and CDR2 YYEEEE. The CDR3 extends over 15 amino acids. This CDR3 is CASSRGQGALEKLFF. The CDR3 DNA reads TGTGCCAGCAGCCGGGGACAGGGGGCTCTTGAAAAACTGTTTTTT.

This clone was found once. The V gene is TRBV11-2, the J gene TRBJ2-6; the D gene is possibly TRBD1 (5 bases). The CDR3 covers 17 residues. Trimming removed 1 base at V and 0 bases at J, with 10 bases between. Germline V gene data show CDR1 as SGHAT and CDR2 as FQNNGV. CDR3 residues: CASSLGGGNSGANVLTF. The DNA for the CDR3 is TGTGCCAGCAGCTTAGGGGGCGGAAACTCTGGGGCCAACGTCCTGACTTTC.

The chain has TRBV6-1 and TRBJ2-1; possible D gene TRBD1, 6 bases. The V end lost 2 bases, the J end lost 4 bases, and 9 bases lay between the germline ends. CDR1 is MNHNS, CDR2 SASEGT, per germline. The CDR3 is 14 residues long. CDR3: CASSEQGSYNEQFF. CDR3 nucleotide sequence: TGTGCCAGCAGTGAACAGGGGAGTTACAATGAGCAGTTCTTC.

V is TRBV5-4 and J is TRBJ2-7, with 9 positions matching TRBD1. V dropped 0 bases and J dropped 9; count of bases not matched to a gene: 13. Germline V lookup: CDR1 SGHNT, CDR2 YYREEE (reference sequence). The CDR3 covers 16 residues. CDR3: CASSLEEGQGFRGQYF. CDR3 DNA sequence: TGTGCCAGCAGCTTGGAGGAGGGACAGGGCTTCAGGGGGCAGTACTTC.

This chain joins TRBV18 and TRBJ1-1, with a tentative D call TRBD1 (6 bases). The V and J ends lost 4 bases and 4 bases respectively, with 16 bases between them. Looked up from germline, CDR1 is KGHSH and CDR2 is LQKENI. This CDR3 is built from 15 residues. CDR3 protein: CASSQTGIGGTEAFF. The CDR3 nucleotides read TGTGCCAGCTCACAAACAGGGATTGGAGGCACTGAAGCTTTCTTT. The full variable domain, rest sourced from reference TRBV18 and TRBJ1-1, is NAGVMQNPRHLVRRRGQEARLRCSPMKGHSHVYWYRQLPEEGLKFMVYLQKENIIDESGMPKERFSAEFPKEGPSILRIQQVVRGDSAAYFCASSQTGIGGTEAFFGQGTRLTVV.

The chain has TRBV6-1 and TRBJ2-7; tentative D call: TRBD1 (7 bases). The CDR3 consists of 16 residues. V was clipped by 2 bases and J by 9 bases, with 23 bases between them. In germline, CDR1 is MNHNS, CDR2 SASEGT. The CDR3 DNA sequence: TGTGCCAGCAGTGAACTAGGAGGGACAGCCGTTGGTTGGCAGTACTTC. Protein sequence: CASSELGGTAVGWQYF.

The rearrangement uses TRBV4-1 and TRBJ2-7, with TRBD2 as a possible D gene (6 bases). This CDR3 has 15 residues. CDR1 is MGHRA, CDR2 YSYEKL, per germline. Trimming removed 0 bases at V and 4 bases at J, with 13 bases between. The CDR3 DNA reads TGCGCCAGCAGCCAAGATATCGGGACTGAGTACGAGCAGTACTTC. It codes for CASSQDIGTEYEQYF.

A few counts support this clone. The V and J genes are TRBV7-3 and TRBJ2-2, with 7 bases matching TRBD2. The trim removed 2 bases at V and 8 bases at J, leaving 5 bases unmatched. The germline V gene encodes CDR1 SGHTA and CDR2 FQGTGA. The length of the CDR3 is 14 residues. As DNA, the CDR3 is TGTGCCAGCAGCTTATCAGCGGGGTCTGGGGAGCTGTTTTTT. Amino acid sequence: CASSLSAGSGELFF.

CDR3 protein: CASSSVNFDRRPKAFF. Written as DNA, the CDR3 is TGTGCCAGCAGTTCCGTGAATTTTGACAGGCGTCCAAAAGCTTTCTTT. The V and J genes are TRBV7-9 and TRBJ1-1; perhaps TRBD1 as D (6 bases). Germline V gives CDR1 SEHNR, CDR2 FQNEAQ (reference sequence). V was shortened by 6 bases and J by 9 bases, with 26 bases between the two germline ends. CDR3 length equals 16 residues.